A single T cell receptor (beta chain) is shown here with its context. The sample originates from a study of radiotherapy plus CTLA-4 blockade in lung cancer. Here immunoSEQ multiplex PCR was the method, and the copy in TCRdb shows in-frame clones only, minus some. This sample has 45,000 or so clones, with roughly four fifths found just once. The sequencing here drew on peripheral blood, taken from a patient treated with radiotherapy plus ipilimumab. This TCR was recovered from a human donor with non-small cell lung cancer who had stable disease on radiotherapy plus ipilimumab.

CDR3 protein: CASRAGGPRNEQFF. DNA of the CDR3: TGCGCCAGCAGGGCCGGGGGGCCGAGAAATGAGCAGTTCTTC. The chain has TRBV5-1 and TRBJ2-1; D possibly corresponds to TRBD2 (7 bases). Per the germline V gene, CDR1 is SGHRS and CDR2 is YFSETQ. The CDR3 is 14 residues long. V gave up 5 bases and J gave up 7 bases, with 16 bases separating them.